The 19 T cell receptor beta chains presented below share a single source sample, sequenced in a study of shared clonotypes between healthy human individuals (dated by TCRdb to 2020 to 2021). The library was built by means of the immunoSEQ multiplex PCR assay. Not all clones reach the TCRdb copy of this immuneACCESS table, which keeps in-frame sequences only. Checked studies attribute under half of the gap to unresolved V genes and leave the rest unexplained. The sample table holds fewer than 1.6 million clones, of which 98% were seen once. 0.36% of the sample is held by the ten biggest clonotypes. Sequenced sample: naive CD4+ T cells sorted from blood. According to the study, the label for this sample's cell subset or site signals: CD45RA+ positively selected. All receptors come from a man in his thirties or forties in good health.

The chain employs TRBV5-4 and TRBJ2-1, with D possibly matching TRBD2 (5 bases). Trimming removed 5 bases at V and 8 bases at J, with 14 bases between. CDR1 and CDR2 (germline): SGHNT, YYREEE (reference sequence). The CDR3 is made up of 13 amino acids. The CDR3 spells CASRPELRDEQFF. CDR3 nucleotides: TGTGCCAGCAGACCCGAACTGAGGGATGAGCAGTTCTTC.

The rearrangement uses TRBV2 and TRBJ2-3; D is undetermined. The length of the CDR3 is 12 residues. Germline assignment: CDR1 SNHLY and CDR2 FYNNEI. Trimming pared 6 bases from V and 4 bases from J, leaving 8 bases between. CDR3 amino acids: CASRGYPDTQYF. CDR3 nucleotide sequence: TGTGCCAGCAGGGGTTACCCAGATACGCAGTATTTT.

On this clone: This specimen includes other DNA sequences encoding the same CDR3. The chain recombines TRBV9 with TRBJ2-3; TRBD2 agrees at 12 bases. V dropped 0 bases and J dropped 5; count of bases not matched to a gene: 7. This CDR3 has 17 amino acids. From germline, CDR1 is SGDLS and CDR2 YYNGEE. This CDR3 reads CASSVDLAGGPLDTQYF. CDR3 DNA: TGTGCCAGCAGCGTAGATCTAGCGGGAGGGCCTCTAGATACGCAGTATTTT. Full variable domain (rest looked up from reference TRBV9 and TRBJ2-3): DSGVTQTPKHLITATGQRVTLRCSPRSGDLSVYWYQQSLDQGLQFLIQYYNGEERAKGNILERFSAQQFPDLHSELNLSSLELGDSALYFCASSVDLAGGPLDTQYFGPGTRLTVL.

The chain recombines TRBV25-1 with TRBJ1-5; D perhaps matches TRBD1 (5 bases). The CDR3 length is 13 residues. Trimming stripped 8 bases from V and 5 bases from J, with 13 bases between. CDR1 and CDR2 (germline): MGHDK, SYGVNS. This CDR3 reads CASQGPGDQPQHF. The CDR3 DNA reads TGTGCCAGCCAGGGACCGGGTGATCAGCCCCAGCATTTT.

J is TRBJ2-6 and V is TRBV18; 10 bases line up with TRBD1. CDR1 and CDR2 (germline): KGHSH, LQKENI. V lost 6 bases to trimming and J lost 0 bases; unmatched junction nucleotides: 8. The CDR3 loop spans 18 amino acids. The CDR3 spells CASSNRDRGPSGANVLTF. The DNA of the CDR3 is TGTGCCAGCTCTAACCGGGACAGGGGTCCCTCTGGGGCCAACGTCCTGACTTTC.

This chain uses TRBV6-1 with TRBJ1-5; tentatively, D is TRBD1 (6 bases). Looked up from germline, CDR1 is MNHNS and CDR2 is SASEGT. V shed 6 bases and J shed 5 bases, with 14 bases lying between them. This CDR3 has 14 residues. CDR3: CASSPDRYHQPQHF. CDR3 coding DNA: TGTGCCAGCAGCCCTGACAGGTACCATCAGCCCCAGCATTTT.

A note on this clone: The same CDR3 arises from other DNA sequences in this sample as well. The chain combines TRBV7-6 with TRBJ2-7; a possible D gene is TRBD2 (6 bases). The V and J ends lost 5 bases and 3 bases respectively, with 11 bases between them. The CDR3 loop spans 13 amino acids. CDR1 is SGHVS, CDR2 FNYEAQ, per germline. Here the CDR3 DNA reads TGTGCCAGCAGCCTTACGGAGGGCTACGAGCAGTACTTC. Translation: CASSLTEGYEQYF.

The chain uses TRBV7-2 and TRBJ2-2, with a tentative D call TRBD1 (5 bases). The germline CDR1 and CDR2 sequences are SGHTA and FQGNSA. The CDR3 is 15 residues long. V was clipped by 0 bases and J by 7 bases, with 12 bases between them. For the CDR3, the DNA is TGTGCCAGCAGCTTAGCGCGGACACCGAGCGGGGAGCTGTTTTTT. Amino acid sequence: CASSLARTPSGELFF.

This sequence joins TRBV7-2 and TRBJ2-7, with TRBD2 identical over 7 bases. The CDR3 length is 15 residues. V lost 5 bases to trimming and J lost 2 bases; unmatched junction nucleotides: 9. Germline V gene lookup returns CDR1 SGHTA and CDR2 FQGNSA. The CDR3 bases are TGTGCCAGCAGCCAAGGGCCCAGCGGGACCTACGAGCAGTACTTC. Protein: CASSQGPSGTYEQYF.

The V gene is TRBV11-2, the J gene TRBJ1-1; D is unclear. The CDR3 spans 15 residues. With 1 base removed from V and 0 bases from J, the gap between germline ends came to 9 bases. Germline assignment: CDR1 SGHAT and CDR2 FQNNGV. CDR3 sequence: CASSLGGFMNTEAFF. In DNA, the CDR3 is TGTGCCAGCAGCTTAGGTGGATTTATGAACACTGAAGCTTTCTTT.

This chain joins TRBV11-2 and TRBJ2-7, with TRBD1 matching over 8 bases. V gave up 5 bases and J gave up 7 bases; unmatched junction bases: 7. The CDR3 is made up of 13 amino acids. Germline V gene data show CDR1 as SGHAT and CDR2 as FQNNGV. CDR3 sequence: CASSNQGAGEQYF. The CDR3 DNA reads TGTGCCAGCAGCAACCAGGGGGCTGGGGAGCAGTACTTC.

This rearrangement joins TRBV9 to TRBJ2-3; TRBD1 aligns across 9 bases. The CDR3 contains 17 residues. Germline lookup yields CDR1 SGDLS and CDR2 YYNGEE. V shed 0 bases, J shed 5 bases, and the junction held 10 bases outside the gene matches. CDR3 nucleotide sequence: TGTGCCAGCAGCGTAGATCCGGGACAGGGTTTAGTAGATACGCAGTATTTT. Translating gives CASSVDPGQGLVDTQYF. The full variable domain, its missing parts supplied by reference TRBV9 and TRBJ2-3, is DSGVTQTPKHLITATGQRVTLRCSPRSGDLSVYWYQQSLDQGLQFLIQYYNGEERAKGNILERFSAQQFPDLHSELNLSSLELGDSALYFCASSVDPGQGLVDTQYFGPGTRLTVL.

V usage is TRBV6-1 and J usage is TRBJ2-7; 10 nucleotides match TRBD2. The CDR3 is made up of 14 amino acids. The V and J ends lost 7 bases and 2 bases, in that order; junction bases with no gene match: 5. Per the germline V gene, CDR1 is MNHNS and CDR2 is SASEGT. The CDR3 DNA follows: TGTGCCAGCACCCTAGCGGGAGTGACCTACGAGCAGTACTTC. Translated, it gives CASTLAGVTYEQYF.

This chain connects TRBV18 to TRBJ2-7, with a weak D call TRBD2 (6 bases). Trimming left V 5 bases short and J 1 base short, with 12 bases between. The CDR3 length is 14 residues. CDR1 and CDR2 (germline): KGHSH, LQKENI. CDR3: CASSNRETSYEQYF. The CDR3 nucleotides read TGTGCCAGCTCAAATCGGGAGACATCCTACGAGCAGTACTTC. The full variable domain, in which reference TRBV18 and TRBJ2-7 provide the parts outside the CDR3, is NAGVMQNPRHLVRRRGQEARLRCSPMKGHSHVYWYRQLPEEGLKFMVYLQKENIIDESGMPKERFSAEFPKEGPSILRIQQVVRGDSAAYFCASSNRETSYEQYFGPGTRLTVT.

The chain couples TRBV19 to TRBJ1-5; D is ambiguous. The CDR3 consists of 14 residues. The germline CDR1 and CDR2 sequences are LNHDA and SQIVND (reference sequence). Trimming shortened V by 2 bases and J by 5 bases, and 10 bases separated the two germline ends. CDR3 DNA sequence: TGTGCCAGTAGTATAAACTGGGTCGATCAGCCCCAGCATTTT. Residues: CASSINWVDQPQHF.

The CDR3 sequence is CASSVLAGTITGELFF. CDR3 DNA: TGTGCCAGCAGCGTTCTAGCGGGAACAATCACCGGGGAGCTGTTTTTT. The chain is built from TRBV9 and TRBJ2-2, with 9 positions matching TRBD2. The germline gives CDR1 SGDLS, CDR2 YYNGEE. V was clipped by 2 bases and J by 4 bases; unmatched bases: 6. The CDR3 runs 16 residues.

The gene calls are TRBV5-1 and TRBJ1-3, with 7 bases fitting TRBD1. CDR1 and CDR2 from the germline V gene are SGHRS and YFSETQ. The CDR3 sequence is 15 residues long. Trimming at V came to 4 bases and at J to 0 bases, leaving 4 bases not matched to a gene. CDR3 in amino acids: CASSPGQVSGNTIYF. The CDR3 DNA follows: TGCGCCAGCAGCCCTGGACAGGTCTCTGGAAACACCATATATTTT.

This chain connects TRBV18 to TRBJ2-7; D is possibly TRBD1 (6 bases). Trimming took 1 base from V and 3 from J, leaving 25 bases between them. CDR3 length: 19 amino acids. The germline gives CDR1 KGHSH, CDR2 LQKENI. The CDR3 loop is CASSPLHYSGTSVSYEQYF. CDR3 DNA sequence: TGTGCCAGCTCACCACTTCACTACTCAGGGACATCCGTTAGCTACGAGCAGTACTTC.

This chain joins TRBV5-1 and TRBJ1-1; no definite D call. V gave up 4 bases and J gave up 5 bases, with 12 bases separating them. The CDR3 is 13 residues long. Germline lookup yields CDR1 SGHRS and CDR2 YFSETQ. CDR3 sequence reads: CASSLYEATEAFF. CDR3 nucleotides: TGCGCCAGCAGCCTGTACGAGGCTACTGAAGCTTTCTTT.